The 4 T cell receptor beta chains in this list originate from one sample, sequenced in a study of blood T cells in healthy people across ages. For the second PCR, which ran for about 7 to 11 cycles, a sample-barcoded 5' primer and a J-beta primer mix were used. One entry per CDR3 protein, called by TCRdb with MiXCR from the 5' RACE reads. The data show 900,000 to 950,000 distinct CDR3 sequences, about 28% seen once. This sample was shared with a second study, whose subject was T cells of mothers and their children.

The sequenced sample consisted of blood. The receptors here all came from a woman in her 40s in good health.

This rearrangement joins TRBV12-3 or TRBV12-4 to TRBJ1-6; perhaps TRBD1 as D (5 bases). Trimming took off 6 bases at V and 3 bases at J, with 12 bases between the two ends. The CDR3 covers 15 residues. CDR3 DNA sequence: TGTGCCAGCAGGGGGGGGTCCCGCTATAATTCACCCCTCCACTTT. This gives the protein CASRGGSRYNSPLHF.

This clonotype was counted only a few times. The DNA of the CDR3 is TGTGCCAGCAGACACTATTCCGGGACAGTGGAAGAGACCCAGTACTTC. This translates into CASRHYSGTVEETQYF. This chain joins TRBV6-6 and TRBJ2-7; TRBD1 agrees at 7 bases. The DNA end is more similar to TRBJ2-5, so the J call may be wrong. Germline-derived CDR1 and CDR2 are MNHNY and SVGAGI (reference sequence). The CDR3 is 16 amino acids.

To note about this clonotype: A read error is possible here, since a much larger clone lies one base away. The rearrangement joins TRBV7-9 to TRBJ2-3, with 9 bases identical to TRBD2. From germline, CDR1 is SEHNR and CDR2 FQNEAQ (reference sequence). The CDR3 is made up of 15 amino acids. V shed 8 bases, J shed 2 bases, and the junction held 8 bases outside the gene matches. This CDR3 is CASESGGWATDTQYF. The DNA of the CDR3 is TGTGCCAGCGAAAGCGGGGGGTGGGCCACAGATACGCAGTATTTT.

The rearrangement links TRBV7-8 to TRBJ1-2, with a weak D call TRBD1 (6 bases). This CDR3 is built from 16 residues. Trimming stripped 1 base from V and 9 bases from J, with 21 bases between. CDR1 and CDR2 from the germline V gene are SGHVS and FQNEAQ. The CDR3 is CASSLGGGSGPRSYTF. The CDR3 coding sequence is TGTGCCAGCAGCTTAGGAGGGGGGTCGGGTCCGAGAAGCTACACCTTC.